The entry that follows covers one T cell receptor (beta chain) sequence. No antigen is known for it. The record originates from a study of T-cell memory formation after mild COVID-19. On the study more broadly: For the most part, TCR clusters were specific to one donor. Regarding the study as a whole: In second-wave clones peaking day 37, SARS-CoV-2 specificity remained unconfirmed. The study found balanced CD4/CD8 in clones contracting day 15 to 85 and a CD4+ lean in later expanders.

The CDR3 has 14 residues. Germline-derived CDR1 and CDR2 are SGHTA and FQGNSA. The V gene lost 0 bases and the J gene lost 6 bases, with 11 bases spanning the gap. With constant-segment primers, 5'RACE yielded cDNA libraries of TCR alpha and TCR beta that carried sample barcodes and UMIs. One entry per CDR3 protein results from TCRdb running MiXCR on the 5' RACE reads. There are 550,000 to 600,000 distinct CDR3 sequences in the sample; 15% to 20% occur only once, and roughly 8.2% lies in the top ten. Sequencing was done on a sample of PBMCs or a T cell subset sorted from them (not recorded which). This clonotype was sampled from an adult woman who had mild COVID-19 (a few samples of this study predate the infection). Cell type and time point are not known. The rearrangement uses TRBV7-2 and TRBJ1-1, with D tentatively TRBD1 (5 bases). The CDR3 DNA reads TGTGCCAGCAGCTTAGCCCAGGAGGGGCCTGAAGCTTTCTTT. Protein product: CASSLAQEGPEAFF.